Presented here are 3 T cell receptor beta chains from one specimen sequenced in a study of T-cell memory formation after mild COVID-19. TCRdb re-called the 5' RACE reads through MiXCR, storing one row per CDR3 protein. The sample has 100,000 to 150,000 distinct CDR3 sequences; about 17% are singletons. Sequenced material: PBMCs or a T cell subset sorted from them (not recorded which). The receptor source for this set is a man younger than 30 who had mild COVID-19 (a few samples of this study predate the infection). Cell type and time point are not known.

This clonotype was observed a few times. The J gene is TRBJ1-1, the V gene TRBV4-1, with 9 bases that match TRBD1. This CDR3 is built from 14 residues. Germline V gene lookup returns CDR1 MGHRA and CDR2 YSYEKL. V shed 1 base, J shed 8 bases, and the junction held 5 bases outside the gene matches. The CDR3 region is CASSQVRGQGEAFF. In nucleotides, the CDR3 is TGCGCCAGCAGCCAAGTGAGGGGACAGGGAGAAGCTTTCTTT.

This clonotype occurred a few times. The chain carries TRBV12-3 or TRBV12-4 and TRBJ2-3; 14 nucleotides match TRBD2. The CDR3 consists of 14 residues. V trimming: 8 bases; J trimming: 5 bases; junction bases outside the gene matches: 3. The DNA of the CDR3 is TGTGCCAGCGCGGGGACTAGCGGGGGAGATACGCAGTATTTT. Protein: CASAGTSGGDTQYF.

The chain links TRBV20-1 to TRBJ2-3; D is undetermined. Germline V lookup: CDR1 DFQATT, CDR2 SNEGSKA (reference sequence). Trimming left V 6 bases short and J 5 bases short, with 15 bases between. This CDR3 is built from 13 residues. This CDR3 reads CSAAGSLGDTQYF. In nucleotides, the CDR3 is TGCAGTGCGGCAGGATCTCTGGGAGATACGCAGTATTTT.